The clone carrying this T cell receptor (beta chain) was observed a handful of times. What it recognizes is unknown. These data are taken from a study of cytomegalovirus exposure and HLA in healthy donors. The PCR used 60 Vbeta and 13 Jbeta primers. TCRdb keeps only in-frame clones here, not all; method: immunoSEQ multiplex PCR. The sample lists about 160,000 clones; about 77% were seen once. The study, taken as a whole, reports: In vitro testing confirmed three CMV-associated chains as specific for CMV antigens. In a later analysis, CMV-associated beta chains were mostly HLA-associated, it appeared. The authors enumerated 150 to 200 TCR beta chains as linked to cytomegalovirus.

Sequencing input: PBMCs. The sequence was obtained from a woman in her forties or fifties in good health and CMV-seronegative.

The CDR3: CASSPGPDRGYEQYF. For the CDR3, the DNA is TGTGCCAGCAGTCCAGGCCCGGACAGGGGCTACGAGCAGTACTTC. The chain links TRBV7-9 to TRBJ2-7, with 9 bases matching TRBD1. Germline-derived CDR1 and CDR2 are SEHNR and FQNEAQ (reference sequence). CDR3 length: 15 amino acids. The ends lost 6 bases at V and 3 bases at J; junction bases unmatched: 9.